This T cell receptor (beta chain) was sequenced for a study of CXCR3-negative and CXCR3-positive naive CD8 T cells. The libraries of TRB cDNA were prepared using 5' RACE with UMI labels. For each CDR3 protein, TCRdb gives one entry from its re-call of the 5' RACE reads, without DNA. The sample totals more than 70,000 distinct CDR3 sequences. Points on this clonotype: The antigen remains unidentified.

Study-wide results and caveats: Researchers report that CXCR3-positive naive cells carry more hydrophobic TRB CDR3s than CXCR3-negative naive cells.

The germline V gene encodes CDR1 LGHDT and CDR2 YNNKEL (reference sequence). The CDR3 covers 15 residues. The TCR originated in a human donor in good health. Some clones in this sample may be carry-over from other donors' samples. This chain links TRBV3-1 with TRBJ2-5; TCRdb reports TRBD2, a call that lacks DNA to check it against. Sequencing input: naive CXCR3+ CD8+ T cells from blood. Subset of the sample: CD45RO-CCR7+CD27+CD95- naive CD8+ T cells expressing CXCR3 (TNR3+). CDR3 protein: CASSQGSGDQETQYF.